The clone carrying this T cell receptor (beta chain) was detected only a few times. Its target is not known. These data originate in a study of vaccination and CD4 T cells after COVID-19. Study at large: The convalescent population consisted of six males and four females, two of whom were of Hispanic ethnicity. Overall study findings and caveats: A nonsignificant median increase from about 20 to 38 SARS-CoV-2-reactive clonotypes was observed.

Oncomine TCR Beta short-read sequencing was applied to DNA from cultured CD4+ T cells. Via MiXCR, TCRdb re-called the PCR reads, giving one row per CDR3 protein. The table shows 8,500 to 10,000 distinct CDR3 sequences, with roughly 50% occurring only once. The CDR3 has 14 amino acids. Germline values: CDR1 SGHTA, CDR2 FQGNSA. V shed 6 bases and J 4 bases; nucleotides not matched to a gene: 4. Indicated treatment: roughly 10-day PBMC culture with coronavirus spike peptide pools or control peptides (ViraFEST assay). The V gene is TRBV7-2, the J gene TRBJ2-1; 9 positions agree with TRBD1. Sequencing was performed on CD4+ T cells from blood, cultured in vitro. The source is a human donor who had recovered from COVID-19. The CDR3 DNA reads as TGTGCCAGCAGACGGACAGGGGAGTACAATGAGCAGTTCTTC. This gives the protein CASRRTGEYNEQFF.